Presented here are 32 T cell receptor beta chains from one specimen sequenced in a study of PD-1 blockade in classical Hodgkin lymphoma. Time point here: newly diagnosed, previously untreated cHL patient sample. With magnetic negative selection, CD4+ T cells were purified from PBMCs that had been thawed. Sequencing used immunoSEQ multiplex PCR; TCRdb keeps in-frame clones, though not all of them. The table shows about 22,000 clones, with about 89% occurring only once. The sample was CD4+ T cells from blood. The source of these receptors is a human donor with classical Hodgkin lymphoma.

The J gene is TRBJ2-7, the V gene TRBV2; a weak D match, TRBD2 (7 bases). This CDR3 has 14 amino acids. The V end was cut by 1 base, the J end by 5 bases, with 12 bases between. In germline, CDR1 is SNHLY, CDR2 FYNNEI. DNA for the CDR3: TGTGCCAGCAGTGAAGTCCGGGGGGCAAACGAGCAGTACTTC. It encodes CASSEVRGANEQYF.

The chain uses TRBV15 and TRBJ2-1; D is unresolved. Trimming took off 0 bases at V and 0 bases at J, with 15 bases between the two ends. This CDR3 has 18 amino acids. Looked up from germline, CDR1 is LNHNV and CDR2 is YYDKDF (reference sequence). CDR3 in DNA: TGTGCCACCAGCAGAGATCTTGTCCTTCTCAGCTCCTACAATGAGCAGTTCTTC. Protein product: CATSRDLVLLSSYNEQFF.

V and J are TRBV5-1 and TRBJ2-2; D not resolved. CDR3 size: 16 residues. Germline loops: CDR1 SGHRS, CDR2 YFSETQ. Trimming left V 1 base short and J 1 base short, with 11 bases between. The CDR3: CASSLLSTLNTGELFF. In nucleotides, the CDR3 is TGCGCCAGCAGCTTGCTCAGCACCTTGAACACCGGGGAGCTGTTTTTT.

V usage is TRBV7-2 and J usage is TRBJ1-1; the D is unclear. This CDR3 is 14 amino acids long. Germline assignment: CDR1 SGHTA and CDR2 FQGNSA. V was shortened by 2 bases and J by 3 bases, with 10 bases between the two germline ends. CDR3 nucleotides: TGTGCCAGCAGCTTATCGTCGGGAGACACTGAAGCTTTCTTT. Translation: CASSLSSGDTEAFF.

The sample holds one count of this clone. This rearrangement joins TRBV6-5 to TRBJ1-1; perhaps TRBD1 as D (5 bases). Germline values: CDR1 MNHEY, CDR2 SVGAGI. V lost 2 bases and J lost 5, with 12 bases in between. CDR3 length equals 14 residues. CDR3 region: CASSYRPYRTEAFF. In DNA form, the CDR3 reads TGTGCCAGCAGTTACCGCCCATACAGGACTGAAGCTTTCTTT.

The V gene is TRBV7-2, the J gene TRBJ2-5; 12 bases match TRBD2. The CDR3 has 18 residues. V lost 2 bases and J lost 5; bases outside the gene matches: 12. Germline V gives CDR1 SGHTA, CDR2 FQGNSA. CDR3 nucleotide sequence: TGTGCCAGCAGCTTACGGGGACTAGCGGGTCTAACCGGTGAGACCCAGTACTTC. Translation: CASSLRGLAGLTGETQYF.

The chain has TRBV12-1 and TRBJ2-7; the tabulated D call, TRBD1, remains unverified against the DNA. TRBV12-1 is labeled a pseudogene. This CDR3 has 14 amino acids. The CDR3 reads CAGDRGLIGNEQYF. CDR3 DNA sequence: TGTGCCGGGGACAGGGGGCTTATTGGGAACGAGCAGTACTTC.

V is TRBV28 and J is TRBJ1-2; D not resolved. Germline loops: CDR1 MDHEN, CDR2 SYDVKM. The CDR3 covers 12 residues. The V end was cut by 5 bases, the J end by 1 base, with 5 bases between. The CDR3 DNA reads TGTGCCAGCAGTGTAATTAACTATGGCTACACCTTC. Protein product: CASSVINYGYTF.

This clone has only one observation. The V call is TRBV6-5, the J call TRBJ1-1; TRBD1 matches at 7 bases. V dropped 5 bases and J dropped 9; count of bases not matched to a gene: 6. CDR3 length: 12 residues. Germline CDR1 reads MNHEY; CDR2 reads SVGAGI. CDR3 DNA: TGTGCCAGCAGTCCCCCGGGACAGCAAGCTTTCTTT. Translated: CASSPPGQQAFF.

The rearrangement links TRBV7-8 to TRBJ1-5; no firm D call. There are 13 residues in the CDR3. V dropped 5 bases and J dropped 0 bases, with 5 bases sitting between them. CDR1 is SGHVS, CDR2 FQNEAQ, per germline. The CDR3 sequence is CASSPYSNQPQHF. The CDR3 DNA is TGTGCCAGCAGCCCCTATAGCAATCAGCCCCAGCATTTT.

The J gene is TRBJ2-3, the V gene TRBV5-1, with 11 bases lining up with TRBD2. Germline V CDR1 and CDR2: SGHRS, YFSETQ. With 5 bases clipped from V and 5 bases from J, the junction kept 10 bases outside the gene matches. The CDR3 spans 16 residues. The CDR3 is CASSPPGLAEEDTQYF. In DNA form, the CDR3 reads TGCGCCAGCAGTCCACCGGGACTAGCGGAAGAAGATACGCAGTATTTT.

This chain uses TRBV25-1 with TRBJ2-2; 7 bases are shared with TRBD1. CDR1 and CDR2 from the germline V gene are MGHDK and SYGVNS. This CDR3 contains 16 residues. The trim removed 4 bases at V and 3 bases at J, leaving 8 bases unmatched. CDR3 nucleotides: TGTGCCAGCAGTGGGAGCAGGACAGGATACACCGGGGAGCTGTTTTTT. Protein product: CASSGSRTGYTGELFF.

The V call is TRBV25-1, the J call TRBJ2-3; tentatively, D is TRBD1 (6 bases). Germline V gives CDR1 MGHDK, CDR2 SYGVNS. CDR3 size: 14 residues. Trimming cost V 8 bases and J 0 bases, with 12 bases left between them. The CDR3 DNA sequence: TGTGCCAGCTCTGGACAGACTAGCACAGATACGCAGTATTTT. Amino acid sequence: CASSGQTSTDTQYF.

This sequence joins TRBV6-5 and TRBJ1-4; TRBD1 might be the D (6 bases). V shed 0 bases and J shed 8 bases, with 13 bases lying between them. CDR3 length: 15 residues. In germline, CDR1 is MNHEY, CDR2 SVGAGI. The CDR3 sequence is CASSYSGGQMEKLFF. CDR3 coding DNA: TGTGCCAGCAGTTACTCGGGGGGGCAGATGGAAAAACTGTTTTTT.

The sample holds one count of this clone. J is TRBJ1-1 and V is TRBV7-5; TRBD1, as called in the table, went unchecked against the DNA. TRBV7-5 is a recognized pseudogene. The CDR3 loop spans 15 amino acids. CDR3 bases: TGTGTCAGAAGCCAAGAACCAGGGTTTTCCACTGAAGCTTTCTTT. It codes for CVRSQEPGFSTEAFF.

The chain uses TRBV5-6 and TRBJ2-3; D not resolved. The CDR3 runs to 17 residues. V lost 0 bases, J lost 8 bases, and 22 bases lay in between. CDR1 is SGHDT and CDR2 is YYEEEE in the germline V gene. CDR3 nucleotides: TGTGCCAGCAGCTTGGATCTGGGAATCACGACCGTCGGTACGCAGTATTTT. It specifies CASSLDLGITTVGTQYF.

This chain links TRBV9 with TRBJ2-2, with D possibly being TRBD1 (5 bases). Germline lookup yields CDR1 SGDLS and CDR2 YYNGEE. CDR3 length: 15 amino acids. Trimming left V 2 bases short and J 6 bases short, with 14 bases between. CDR3 sequence (DNA): TGTGCCAGCAGCGTCGTAGACAGCTCCCCCGGGGAGCTGTTTTTT. Its translation: CASSVVDSSPGELFF.

This clone was recorded once. The rearrangement links TRBV5-1 to TRBJ1-4, with a tentative D call TRBD1 (6 bases). Trimming pared 0 bases from V and 4 bases from J, leaving 7 bases between. The V gene's germline CDR1 is SGHRS and CDR2 YFSETQ. The CDR3 totals 14 residues. DNA of the CDR3: TGCGCCAGCAGCTTGGACAGGGTTAATGAAAAACTGTTTTTT. It yields the protein CASSLDRVNEKLFF.

On this clone itself: A read error may produce the germline difference seen at one junction end. The chain combines TRBV11-2 with TRBJ1-4; maybe TRBD1 (5 bases). Germline V lookup: CDR1 SGHAT, CDR2 FQNNGV. There are 17 residues in the CDR3. The CDR3 bases are TGTGCCAGCAACTTATATGGGACCTTCCGGGGGGATGAAAAACTGTTTTTT. Its translation is CASNLYGTFRGDEKLFF.

The chain links TRBV9 to TRBJ1-6; possible D gene TRBD1, 5 bases. The CDR3 has 16 amino acids. Germline V lookup: CDR1 SGDLS, CDR2 YYNGEE. Trimming took 2 bases from V and 0 from J, leaving 9 bases between them. The CDR3 DNA reads as TGTGCCAGCAGCGTGTTAGGGGACTCCTATAATTCACCCCTCCACTTT. It is translated as CASSVLGDSYNSPLHF.

The rearrangement joins TRBV4-1 to TRBJ1-6; weak D call: TRBD1 (5 bases). The CDR3 contains 13 residues. The germline V gene has CDR1 MGHRA and CDR2 YSYEKL. Deletions cut 3 bases from V and 14 bases from J, with 14 bases between. CDR3 sequence: CASSHEPGITLHF. The DNA for the CDR3 is TGCGCCAGCAGCCATGAACCAGGGATCACCCTCCACTTT.

The rearrangement uses TRBV5-4 and TRBJ2-3; D is possibly TRBD2 (5 bases). CDR3 length: 16 amino acids. V shed 3 bases and J shed 0 bases, with 14 bases lying between them. CDR1 SGHNT and CDR2 YYREEE come from the germline V gene (reference sequence). CDR3 nucleotide sequence: TGTGCCAGCAGCTGGGGTTCGCAGCGGAGCACAGATACGCAGTATTTT. It encodes CASSWGSQRSTDTQYF.

The chain uses TRBV4-3 and TRBJ2-7; perhaps TRBD2 as D (5 bases). The CDR3 covers 14 residues. V was clipped by 2 bases and J by 0 bases, with 8 bases between them. Germline values: CDR1 LGHNA, CDR2 YSLEER. The CDR3 reads CASSQRSGSYEQYF. The CDR3 nucleotides read TGCGCCAGCAGCCAAAGGAGCGGCTCCTACGAGCAGTACTTC.

The V call is TRBV4-3, the J call TRBJ2-5, with D perhaps TRBD2 (5 bases). The V gene's germline CDR1 is LGHNA and CDR2 YSLEER. V was cut by 0 bases and J by 4 bases, with 21 bases left in between. The CDR3 is made up of 18 amino acids. The CDR3, as DNA: TGCGCCAGCAGCCAAGAGCGGGTGACGACTGGTCCGGGAGAGACCCAGTACTTC. This codes for CASSQERVTTGPGETQYF.

The chain is built from TRBV7-2 and TRBJ1-2; possibly TRBD1 for D (5 bases). The CDR3 runs 13 residues. CDR1 is SGHTA and CDR2 is FQGNSA in the germline V gene. V was pared by 5 bases and J by 8 bases, with 15 bases between. The CDR3 sequence: CASSPRPGEGYTF. The CDR3 coding sequence is TGTGCCAGCAGCCCGCGGCCGGGGGAAGGCTACACCTTC. The variable domain in full, with the rest retrieved from reference TRBV7-2 and TRBJ1-2, is GAGVSQSPSNKVTEKGKDVELRCDPISGHTALYWYRQSLGQGLEFLIYFQGNSAPDKSGLPSDRFSAERTGGSVSTLTIQRTQQEDSAVYLCASSPRPGEGYTFGSGTRLTVV.

The chain has TRBV4-3 and TRBJ2-5; a possible D gene is TRBD1 (5 bases). Deletions cut 0 bases from V and 4 bases from J, with 12 bases between. Germline CDR1 is LGHNA and CDR2 is YSLEER. The CDR3 spans 15 residues. Written as DNA, the CDR3 is TGCGCCAGCAGCCAAGAAGTCCGCAGGGCAGAGACCCAGTACTTC. This codes for CASSQEVRRAETQYF.

This clone turned up a few times. The chain joins TRBV4-3 to TRBJ1-2; 7 bases agree with TRBD1. Per the germline V gene, CDR1 is LGHNA and CDR2 is YSLEER. The length of the CDR3 is 15 residues. The V gene end was trimmed by 0 bases and the J gene end by 7 bases; junction bases not matched to a gene: 8. For the CDR3, the DNA is TGCGCCAGCAGCCAAGAAGGTACAGGGGTTCGTGGCTACACCTTC. As protein: CASSQEGTGVRGYTF.

The chain recombines TRBV10-3 with TRBJ1-2; D might be TRBD1 (5 bases). The CDR3 is 15 amino acids. V was shortened by 2 bases and J by 6 bases, with 16 bases between the two germline ends. CDR1 ENHRY and CDR2 SYGVKD come from the germline V gene. The DNA of the CDR3 is TGTGCCATCAGTGAGGGAGGCAGCCGAGGGGATGGCTACACCTTC. Translating it yields CAISEGGSRGDGYTF.

This clone was observed a handful of times. The chain links TRBV30 to TRBJ1-1; no reliable D call. Trimming took off 5 bases at V and 0 bases at J, with 7 bases between the two ends. The V gene's germline CDR1 is GTSNPN and CDR2 SVGIG (reference sequence). The length of the CDR3 is 12 residues. The CDR3 nucleotides are TGTGCCTGGTCCGGGGTGAACACTGAAGCTTTCTTT. It yields the protein CAWSGVNTEAFF.

V gene TRBV29-1 combines with J gene TRBJ1-1, with 11 bases fitting TRBD1. The CDR3 runs 14 residues. Trimming at V came to 7 bases and at J to 2 bases, leaving 6 bases not matched to a gene. Germline V gene lookup returns CDR1 SQVTM and CDR2 ANQGSEA. The CDR3 region has the DNA TGCAGCGCCAGGGGACAGGGGGGAAACACTGAAGCTTTCTTT. Translating gives CSARGQGGNTEAFF.

This rearrangement joins TRBV7-2 to TRBJ1-1; 10 nucleotides agree with TRBD1. The germline gives CDR1 SGHTA, CDR2 FQGNSA. CDR3 length: 17 residues. Trimming took 5 bases from V and 1 from J; bases not matched to a gene: 10. The CDR3 region has the DNA TGTGCCAGCAGCAAGAGATGGGACAGGGGAACGAACACTGAAGCTTTCTTT. Encoded protein: CASSKRWDRGTNTEAFF.

The chain joins TRBV5-1 to TRBJ2-7, with TRBD2 matching 8 bases. The V gene's germline CDR1 is SGHRS and CDR2 YFSETQ. This CDR3 contains 18 residues. The ends lost 0 bases at V and 2 bases at J; junction bases unmatched: 13. The CDR3 spells CASSLAPTASGGAYEQYF. CDR3 DNA sequence: TGCGCCAGCAGCTTGGCCCCGACGGCGAGCGGGGGTGCCTACGAGCAGTACTTC.